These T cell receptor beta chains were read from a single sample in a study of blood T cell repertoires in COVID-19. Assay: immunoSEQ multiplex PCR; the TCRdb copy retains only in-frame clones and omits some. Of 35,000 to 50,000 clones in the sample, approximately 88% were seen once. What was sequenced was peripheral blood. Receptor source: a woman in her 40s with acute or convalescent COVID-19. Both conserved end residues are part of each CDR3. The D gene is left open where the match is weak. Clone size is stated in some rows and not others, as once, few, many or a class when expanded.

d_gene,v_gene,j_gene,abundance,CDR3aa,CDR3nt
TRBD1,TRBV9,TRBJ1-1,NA,CASSPTGMNTEAFF,TGTGCCAGCAGCCCGACAGGGATGAACACTGAAGCTTTCTTT
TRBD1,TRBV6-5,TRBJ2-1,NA,CASSYSTGVSYNEQFF,TGTGCCAGCAGTTACTCGACAGGGGTCTCCTACAATGAGCAGTTCTTC
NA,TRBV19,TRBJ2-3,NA,CASRMGTYPTDTQYF,TGTGCCAGTAGGATGGGCACCTATCCCACAGATACGCAGTATTTT
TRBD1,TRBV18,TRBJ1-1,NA,CASSPTGGTLNTEAFF,TGTGCCAGCTCACCCACAGGGGGCACGCTGAACACTGAAGCTTTCTTT
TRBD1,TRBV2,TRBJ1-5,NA,CASTPKGQGSNQPQHF,TGTGCCAGCACCCCGAAGGGACAGGGAAGCAATCAGCCCCAGCATTTT
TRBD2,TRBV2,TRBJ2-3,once,CASSGLAGTDTQYF,TGTGCCAGCAGTGGACTAGCGGGCACAGATACGCAGTATTTT
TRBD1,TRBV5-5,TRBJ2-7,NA,CASSYGQGRLYEQYF,TGTGCCAGCAGCTACGGACAGGGTCGTCTCTACGAGCAGTACTTC
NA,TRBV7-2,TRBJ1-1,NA,CASSPSQLNTEAFF,TGTGCCAGCAGCCCGTCACAGTTGAACACTGAAGCTTTCTTT
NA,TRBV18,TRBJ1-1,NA,CASSPGGNTEAFF,TGTGCCAGCTCCCCGGGGGGGAACACTGAAGCTTTCTTT
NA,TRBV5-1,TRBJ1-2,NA,CASSLGTETYGYTF,TGCGCCAGCAGCTTGGGGACAGAAACCTATGGCTACACCTTC
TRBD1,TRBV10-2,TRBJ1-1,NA,CASSDGDRAAFF,TGCGCCAGCAGTGACGGGGACAGGGCGGCTTTCTTT
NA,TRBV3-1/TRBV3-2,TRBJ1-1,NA,CASSHQGITEAFF,TGTGCCAGCAGCCATCAGGGGATAACTGAAGCTTTCTTT
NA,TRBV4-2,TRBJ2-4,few,CASSQGTKDIQYF,TGTGCCAGCAGCCAAGGGACAAAGGACATTCAGTACTTC
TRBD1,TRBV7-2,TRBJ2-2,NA,CASSLEARTGLTGELFF,TGTGCCAGCAGCTTAGAGGCCCGGACAGGGTTGACCGGGGAGCTGTTTTTT
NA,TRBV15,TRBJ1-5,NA,CATAGSGNQPQHF,TGTGCCACCGCAGGGTCGGGCAATCAGCCCCAGCATTTT
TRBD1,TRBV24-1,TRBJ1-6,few,CATSDFTGDGDSPLHF,TGTGCCACCAGTGATTTTACAGGGGATGGTGATTCACCCCTCCACTTT
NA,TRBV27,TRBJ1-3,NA,CASSLGGGSSGNTIYF,TGTGCCAGCAGTCTCGGGGGAGGTAGCTCTGGAAACACCATATATTTT
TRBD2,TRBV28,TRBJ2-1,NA,CASSSGLAGINNEQFF,TGTGCCAGCAGCTCCGGACTAGCGGGGATTAACAATGAGCAGTTCTTC
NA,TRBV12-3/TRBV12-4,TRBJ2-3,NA,CASRPRPGDTQYF,TGTGCCAGCAGACCCCGACCGGGGGATACGCAGTATTTT
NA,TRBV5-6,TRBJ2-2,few,CASSLGTMAEKTGELFF,TGTGCCAGCAGCTTGGGGACAATGGCCGAGAAGACCGGGGAGCTGTTTTTT
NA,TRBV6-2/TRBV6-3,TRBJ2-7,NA,CASSYNSATSSYEQYF,TGTGCCAGCAGTTACAACAGCGCTACTAGCTCCTACGAGCAGTACTTC
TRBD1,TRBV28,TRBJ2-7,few,CASSLLGQGYEQYF,TGTGCCAGCAGTTTATTAGGACAGGGTTACGAGCAGTACTTC
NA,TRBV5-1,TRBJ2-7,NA,CASSAGTLSSYEQYF,TGCGCCAGCAGCGCCGGGACTTTGAGCTCCTACGAGCAGTACTTC